The 23 T cell receptor beta chains below were found in one sample sequenced in a study of tumor-infiltrating lymphocytes in primary liver carcinoma. TCR beta cDNA was made from 400 to 500 ng total RNA with a constant-region primer. Investigators got TCR beta libraries out of three nested multiplex PCR rounds, done with slightly modified ARM-PCR. With TRBV1-TRBV30 forward primers and a C-beta reverse primer, the first two PCR rounds were run for around 10 cycles each. TCRdb ran MiXCR on the multiplex PCR reads and lists one entry per CDR3 protein. The sample holds a few hundred thousand distinct CDR3 sequences, 50% to 75% seen once. RNA was extracted from whole blood without cell sorting, alongside germline DNA. The specimen was peripheral blood. The receptor source for this set is a woman in her thirties with primary liver carcinoma and hepatitis B virus infection.

As regards this clonotype: A read error may explain this, as a much larger clone is one base away. This CDR3 is CASSYSVGGGTDTQYF. Here the CDR3 DNA reads TGTGCCAGCAGTTACTCGGTGGGAGGCGGCACAGATACGCAGTATTTT. The chain combines TRBV6-2 or TRBV6-3 with TRBJ2-3, with D possibly matching TRBD2 (6 bases). Trimming took 0 bases from V and 1 from J, leaving 11 bases between them. The CDR3 consists of 16 residues. The germline V gene has CDR1 MNHEY and CDR2 SVGEGT.

For the CDR3, the DNA is TGTGCCTGGAGTGCCGGACTAGTTGCCGGGTCCGAGCAGTACTTC. As protein: CAWSAGLVAGSEQYF. The chain carries TRBV30 and TRBJ2-7; 7 bases are a match to TRBD2. With 1 base clipped from V and 6 bases from J, the junction kept 12 bases outside the gene matches. This CDR3 has 15 residues. CDR1 and CDR2 from the germline V gene are GTSNPN and SVGIG (reference sequence).

The chain links TRBV5-4 to TRBJ2-7; 7 nucleotides align to TRBD2. V lost 4 bases to trimming and J lost 1 base; unmatched junction nucleotides: 2. Germline loops: CDR1 SGHNT, CDR2 YYREEE (reference sequence). This CDR3 comprises 13 residues. CDR3 protein: CASSILASYEQYF. The CDR3 nucleotides are TGTGCCAGCAGCATACTAGCGTCCTACGAGCAGTACTTC.

The rearrangement uses TRBV30 and TRBJ1-5; D gene unclear. This CDR3 has 13 amino acids. Trimming removed 2 bases from V and 5 bases from J, with 10 bases in between. Germline lookup yields CDR1 GTSNPN and CDR2 SVGIG (reference sequence). CDR3 region: CAWSRQTDQPQHF. Here the CDR3 DNA reads TGTGCCTGGAGTCGGCAGACGGATCAGCCCCAGCATTTT.

In the case of this clonotype: This CDR3 fails to terminate in the conserved phenylalanine or tryptophan, so it likely reflects a read error. The chain couples TRBV30 to TRBJ1-2, with a possible D match to TRBD1 (5 bases). This CDR3 is built from 11 residues. Trimming took off 7 bases at V and 2 bases at J, with 8 bases between the two ends. The germline V gene has CDR1 GTSNPN and CDR2 SVGIG (reference sequence). In DNA, the CDR3 is TGTGCCTCGACAGAAAACTATGGCTACACCCTC. Translation: CASTENYGYTL.

This clonotype was counted once. Just one base apart from a much larger clone, this may be a read error. No conserved phenylalanine or tryptophan is present at the end of the CDR3, so a read error is the likely explanation. V usage is TRBV6-6 and J usage is TRBJ2-2, with D possibly TRBD2 on 5 matching bases. CDR1 and CDR2 (germline): MNHNY, SVGAGI (reference sequence). Trimming shortened V by 7 bases and J by 7 bases, and 16 bases separated the two germline ends. The CDR3 totals 14 residues. The CDR3 region is CASTLGLEGGELFS. CDR3 nucleotides: TGTGCCAGCACCCTAGGACTGGAAGGCGGGGAGCTGTTTTCT.

About this clonotype itself: The conserved phenylalanine or tryptophan is not found at the CDR3 terminus, so this likely reflects a read error. The chain has TRBV19 and TRBJ2-7; 7 nucleotides align to TRBD1. The CDR3 spans 14 residues. Trimming removed 5 bases from V and 2 bases from J; junction bases left unmatched: 6. Germline V gene data show CDR1 as LNHDA and CDR2 as SQIVND (reference sequence). The CDR3, as DNA: TGTGCCAGTAGTGAAAACAGGGGAACCTACGAGCAGTACTCC. Residues: CASSENRGTYEQYS.

The table lists this clonotype with many counts. The chain uses TRBV4-1 and TRBJ2-7, with 9 positions matching TRBD1. The CDR3 length is 15 residues. The V gene end was trimmed by 3 bases and the J gene end by 3 bases; junction bases not matched to a gene: 6. Looked up from germline, CDR1 is MGHRA and CDR2 is YSYEKL. CDR3 in amino acids: CASSQAGTGYYEQYF. In nucleotides, the CDR3 is TGCGCCAGCAGCCAGGCCGGGACAGGGTACTACGAGCAGTACTTC.

This clonotype was counted between two and nine times. One end of the junction is discordant with germline, which a read error may explain. V gene TRBV7-8 combines with J gene TRBJ2-1, with D perhaps assigned TRBD1 or TRBD2 (6 bases each). The CDR3 totals 12 residues. Germline values: CDR1 SGHVS, CDR2 FQNEAQ. Here the CDR3 reads CANSLGGNEQFF. CDR3 sequence (DNA): TGTGCCAACAGCTTAGGGGGGAATGAGCAGTTCTTC.

V gene TRBV5-4 combines with J gene TRBJ2-7; 7 positions match TRBD1. This CDR3 is 14 amino acids long. Germline V gives CDR1 SGHNT, CDR2 YYREEE (reference sequence). Losses at the gene ends were 0 bases for V and 3 bases for J; bases not matched to a gene: 3. As DNA, the CDR3 is TGTGCCAGCAGCTTGGGACAGGGTTTCTACGAGCAGTACGTC. Translated: CASSLGQGFYEQYV.

About this clonotype: Being one base from a much bigger clone, this may be a read error. This chain joins TRBV29-1 and TRBJ1-1; 10 nucleotides align to TRBD1. In germline, CDR1 is SQVTM, CDR2 ANQGSEA. CDR3 size: 12 residues. The CDR3 here is CTVRTGGTEAFF. The CDR3 DNA is TGCACCGTCAGGACAGGGGGCACTGAAGCTTTCTTT.

With respect to this clonotype: Likely a read error: the CDR3 ends without its conserved phenylalanine or tryptophan. The chain recombines TRBV5-1 with TRBJ2-3, with TRBD1 matching over 9 bases. The length of the CDR3 is 17 residues. Germline trimming cut 4 bases from V and 1 base from J; bases unmatched to any gene: 10. Germline V gives CDR1 SGHRS, CDR2 YFSETQ. CDR3 coding DNA: TGCGCCAGCAGCATAGGTCATCGGGACAGGGGCACAGATACGCAGTATCTT. This sequence encodes CASSIGHRDRGTDTQYL.

In its sample, this clonotype was seen once. The chain couples TRBV21-1 to TRBJ2-7; the table calls TRBD2, which could not be checked here. TRBV21-1 is a known pseudogene. The CDR3 covers 13 residues. The chain's CDR3 is CASSKMPGPEQYF. The DNA of the CDR3 is TGTGCCAGCAGCAAAATGCCAGGGCCCGAGCAGTACTTC.

This clonotype was counted a single time. A much larger clone lies one base from this, so it may be a read error. The rearrangement links TRBV14 to TRBJ2-7, with 10 bases lining up with TRBD2. J lost 7 bases, V lost 1 base, and 16 bases had no gene match. This CDR3 is 18 amino acids long. Per germline, CDR1 SGHDN and CDR2 FVKESK. CDR3 sequence: CASSQAPGASGSTGEQYF. The CDR3 region has the DNA TGTGCCAGCAGCCAAGCCCCTGGGGCTAGCGGGAGTACGGGAGAGCAGTACTTC.

The V and J genes are TRBV7-9 and TRBJ2-7; possible D gene TRBD2, 6 bases. CDR1 and CDR2 (germline): SEHNR, FQNEAQ (reference sequence). CDR3 length: 15 amino acids. V was trimmed by 5 bases and J by 2 bases, leaving 16 bases between them. The CDR3 coding sequence is TGTGCCAGCAGCCCCCGGGGGTACTTCACCTACGAGCAGTACTTC. This encodes CASSPRGYFTYEQYF. Together with reference TRBV7-9 and TRBJ2-7, the CDR3 gives the full variable domain: DTGVSQNPRHKITKRGQNVTFRCDPISEHNRLYWYRQTLGQGPEFLTYFQNEAQLEKSRLLSDRFSAERPKGSFSTLEIQRTEQGDSAMYLCASSPRGYFTYEQYFGPGTRLTVT.

With regard to this clonotype: One end of the junction fails to match germline, which may point to a read error. The chain has TRBV4-1 and TRBJ2-7; D not certain. Germline V gene data show CDR1 as MGHRA and CDR2 as YSYEKL. This CDR3 is built from 14 residues. The CDR3 here is CASSQGHNTDEQNF. In DNA form, the CDR3 reads TGCGCCAGCAGCCAAGGTCATAACACCGACGAGCAGAACTTC.

This chain connects TRBV29-1 to TRBJ2-1; maybe TRBD1 (6 bases). Trimming cost V 3 bases and J 9 bases, with 12 bases left between them. Germline CDR1 is SQVTM and CDR2 is ANQGSEA. The CDR3 extends over 12 amino acids. The chain's CDR3 is CSVEDSNVEQFF. In DNA, the CDR3 is TGCAGCGTTGAGGACAGTAACGTTGAGCAGTTCTTC.

Remarks on this clonotype: This clone may be a read error of a much larger clone one base away. The V and J genes are TRBV29-1 and TRBJ2-3, with 7 bases that match TRBD1. The V gene's germline CDR1 is SQVTM and CDR2 ANQGSEA. This CDR3 spans 16 amino acids. CDR3 sequence reads: CNVEPGQATGTDTQYF. CDR3 nucleotide sequence: TGCAACGTTGAACCCGGACAGGCGACTGGCACAGATACGCAGTATTTT.

As to this clonotype: Being one base from a much bigger clone, this may be a read error. The chain links TRBV6-6 to TRBJ2-6, with 9 bases aligning to TRBD1. The CDR3 spans 17 residues. Looked up from germline, CDR1 is MNHNY and CDR2 is SVGAGI (reference sequence). The CDR3, as DNA: TGTGCCAGCAGTTACAGTTCGGGACAGGGTGGGGTCAACGTCCTGACTTTC. Encoded protein: CASSYSSGQGGVNVLTF.

The CDR3 sequence is CASSTRDRLQYF. CDR3 in DNA: TGTGCCAGCAGCACTCGGGACAGACTTCAGTACTTC. This rearrangement joins TRBV7-9 to TRBJ2-7; 7 bases match TRBD1. With V trimmed by 5 bases and J by 10 bases, 8 bases remained unmatched. The CDR3 runs to 12 residues. The germline gives CDR1 SEHNR, CDR2 FQNEAQ (reference sequence).

On this clonotype itself: A much larger clone sits a single nucleotide away, making a read error possible. The chain recombines TRBV12-3 or TRBV12-4 with TRBJ2-2; D is undetermined. This CDR3 is built from 13 residues. V lost 7 bases and J 3 bases, leaving 9 bases between the germline ends. The CDR3 DNA is TGTGCCAGCACCTTCAGCGACACCGGGGAGCTGTTTTTT. This codes for CASTFSDTGELFF.

V gene TRBV11-3 combines with J gene TRBJ1-6, with D maybe TRBD1 (6 bases). In germline, CDR1 is SGHNT, CDR2 YENEEA. V was trimmed by 3 bases and J by 10 bases, leaving 16 bases between them. The CDR3 has 15 residues. The CDR3 region has the DNA TGTGCCAGCAGCTTGGGAGGACAGTGTCGGTCACCCCTCCACTTT. Residues: CASSLGGQCRSPLHF.

The CDR3 bases are TGTGCCAGCAGCCCAGACAGGGGCAATGAGCAGTTCTTC. Residues: CASSPDRGNEQFF. This chain connects TRBV11-2 to TRBJ2-1, with 8 bases matching TRBD1. Germline CDR1 SGHAT, CDR2 FQNNGV. The CDR3 runs 13 residues. V trimming: 5 bases; J trimming: 6 bases; junction bases outside the gene matches: 3.